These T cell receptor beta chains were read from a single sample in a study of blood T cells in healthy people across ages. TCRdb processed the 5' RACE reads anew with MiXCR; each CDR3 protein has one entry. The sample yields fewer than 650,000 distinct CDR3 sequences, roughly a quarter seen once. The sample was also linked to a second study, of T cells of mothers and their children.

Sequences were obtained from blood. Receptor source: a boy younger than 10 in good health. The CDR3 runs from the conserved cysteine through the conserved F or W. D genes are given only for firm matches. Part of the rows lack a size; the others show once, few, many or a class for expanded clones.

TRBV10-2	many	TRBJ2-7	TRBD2	TGCGCCAGCAGTGCTAAATTAGCGGGAGGCTTCGAGCAGTACTTC	CASSAKLAGGFEQYF
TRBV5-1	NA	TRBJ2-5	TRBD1	TGCGCCAGCAGCTTGGTGTCGCCCGGGACAGCAAAACAAGAGACCCAGTACTTC	CASSLVSPGTAKQETQYF
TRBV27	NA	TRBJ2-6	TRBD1	TGTGCCAGCAGTTTACAGGGGGCTCGTGGGGCCAACGTCCTGACTTTC	CASSLQGARGANVLTF
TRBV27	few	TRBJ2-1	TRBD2	TGTGCCAGCAGGGCAGCGGGAGCTTCTTACAATGAGCAGTTCTTC	CASRAAGASYNEQFF
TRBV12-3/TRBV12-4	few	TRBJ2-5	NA	TGTGCCAGCAGTCCGTCCGACAGGCCCGAAGAGACCCAGTACTTC	CASSPSDRPEETQYF
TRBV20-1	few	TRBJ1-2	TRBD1	TGCAGTGCTAGGAAGACAGGGTTCCCAAGTGGCTACACCTTC	CSARKTGFPSGYTF
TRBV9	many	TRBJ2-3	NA	TGTGCCAGCAGCGTAGGGACGATCAGCACAGATACGCAGTATTTT	CASSVGTISTDTQYF
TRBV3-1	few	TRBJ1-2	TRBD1	TGTGCCAGCAGCCGGTTGGACAGGGACTATGGCTACACCTTC	CASSRLDRDYGYTF
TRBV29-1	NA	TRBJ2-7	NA	TGCAGCGTTACATTGGCACAGAACTCCTACGAGCAGTACTTC	CSVTLAQNSYEQYF
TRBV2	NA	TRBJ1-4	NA	TGTGCCACCACTAAAACAGGCAAAACTAATGAAAAACTGTTTTTT	CATTKTGKTNEKLFF
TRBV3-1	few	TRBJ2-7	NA	TGTGCCAGCAGCCAAGATGGGGAGTACGAGCAGTACTTC	CASSQDGEYEQYF
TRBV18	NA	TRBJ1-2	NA	TGTGCCAGCTCCCAGGAGACGACAGGAGGCTACACCTTC	CASSQETTGGYTF
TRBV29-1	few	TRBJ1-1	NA	TGCAGCGCCACGGGATCCGCGGGAGGGACTGAAGCTTTCTTT	CSATGSAGGTEAFF
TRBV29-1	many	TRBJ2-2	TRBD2	TGCAGCGGACTAGCGGGGAACACCGGGGAGCTGTTTTTT	CSGLAGNTGELFF
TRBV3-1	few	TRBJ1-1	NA	TGTGCCAGCAGCCCCAACGCACAGGTCCGTAGCGCTGAAGCTTTCTTT	CASSPNAQVRSAEAFF
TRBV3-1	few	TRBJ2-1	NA	TGTGCCAGCAGCCGAGTCCTTGCGTCTTCCTACAATGAGCAGTTCTTC	CASSRVLASSYNEQFF
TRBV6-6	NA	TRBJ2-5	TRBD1	TGTGCCAGCAGGTCCCCGGGACAGGGGGAGACCCAGTACTTC	CASRSPGQGETQYF
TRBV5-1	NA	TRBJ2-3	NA	TGCGCCAGCAGCCTCCAAAGTTACACAGATACGCAGTATTTT	CASSLQSYTDTQYF
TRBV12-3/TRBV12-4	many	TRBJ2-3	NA	TGTGCCAGCAGTTTCGAGGGGACAGATACGCAGTATTTT	CASSFEGTDTQYF
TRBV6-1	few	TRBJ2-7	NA	TGTGCCAGCAGTCTGCCCTTAAGTGATCTGGCGGACTCTTACTACGAGCAGTACTTC	CASSLPLSDLADSYYEQYF
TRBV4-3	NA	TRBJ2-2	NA	TGCGCCAGCAGCCAAGACAGACCAAGCACCGGGGAGCTGTTTTTT	CASSQDRPSTGELFF
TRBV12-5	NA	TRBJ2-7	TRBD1	TGTGCTAGTGGTTTGGCAGGGGGCGCCGAGCAGTACTTC	CASGLAGGAEQYF
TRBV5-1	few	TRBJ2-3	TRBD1	TGCGCCAGCAGCTTGAGTGGACAGGGGTTCGCAGATACGCAGTATTTT	CASSLSGQGFADTQYF
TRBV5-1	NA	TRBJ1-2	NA	TGCGCCAGCGGACCCGACCGGGGCTATGGCTACACCTTC	CASGPDRGYGYTF
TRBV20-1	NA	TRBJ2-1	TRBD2	TGCAGTGCTAGAGGGGGAGAGGGAGGGGCGAATGAGCAGTTCTTC	CSARGGEGGANEQFF
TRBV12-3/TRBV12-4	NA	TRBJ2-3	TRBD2	TGTGCCAGCAGTTGGGCGGGAGACGGGTCTAAGACGCAGTATTTT	CASSWAGDGSKTQYF
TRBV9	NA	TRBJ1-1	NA	TGTGCCAGCAGCGAGACGTACGGGGAAGCTTTCTTT	CASSETYGEAFF
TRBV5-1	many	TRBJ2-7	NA	TGCGCCAGCAGCCCCCAACGGAATTACGAGCAGTACTTC	CASSPQRNYEQYF
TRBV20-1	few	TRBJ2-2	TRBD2	TGCAGTGCTAAACTAGCGGGAGTTAACGGGGAGCTGTTTTTT	CSAKLAGVNGELFF
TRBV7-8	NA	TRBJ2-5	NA	TGTGCCAGCAGCCGCGGGACAGACGGGATGGTTGAGACCCAGTACTTC	CASSRGTDGMVETQYF
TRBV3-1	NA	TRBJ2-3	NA	TGTGCCAGCAGCCAAGAAATGGGGGCGGATACGCAGTATTTT	CASSQEMGADTQYF
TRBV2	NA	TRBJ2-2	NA	TGTGCCAGCAGTGAAACCCCCACAGGGATCCTCGACGGGGAGCTGTTTTTT	CASSETPTGILDGELFF
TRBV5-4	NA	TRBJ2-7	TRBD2	TGCGCCAGCAGCTTCGGGGGGTCGTTCGCCTACGAGCAGTACTTC	CASSFGGSFAYEQYF
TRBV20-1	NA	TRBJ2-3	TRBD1	TGCAGTGCTAGACGAACAGGGGGCTCAGATACGCAGTATTTT	CSARRTGGSDTQYF
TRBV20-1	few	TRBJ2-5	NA	TGCAGTGCCCCCTCCAAACGGGGGGCGACGGAGACCCAGTACTTC	CSAPSKRGATETQYF
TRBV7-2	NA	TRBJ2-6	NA	TGTGCCAGCAGCTTCCGTATTGGGACTGGGGCCAACGTCCTGACTTTC	CASSFRIGTGANVLTF
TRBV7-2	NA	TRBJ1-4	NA	TGTGCCAGCAGCTTCGGGACGGATAATGAAAAACTGTTTTTT	CASSFGTDNEKLFF